This T cell receptor beta chain was recorded in a study of OX40 agonist ivuxolimab in advanced cancers. Across the whole study: Among those enrolled, mean age was 60 years (range roughly 23 to 85) and approximately 80% were male. Partial responses occurred in three patients (one hepatocellular carcinoma, two cutaneous melanoma).

The assay was immunoSEQ multiplex PCR, and TCRdb's table has in-frame clones only and misses some. The sample carries approximately 90,000 clones, around 90% recorded once. Germline V gene lookup returns CDR1 SNHLY and CDR2 FYNNEI. V shed 6 bases, J shed 8 bases, and the junction held 12 bases outside the gene matches. The CDR3 spans 14 residues. The V call is TRBV2, the J call TRBJ1-2; 7 bases map to TRBD1. The clonotype was recovered from an adult with an advanced solid tumor such as melanoma, head and neck, liver or kidney cancer. This material consisted of CD4+ or CD8+ T cells sorted from blood, taken in a trial of the OX40 agonist ivuxolimab. In DNA form, the CDR3 reads TGTGCCAGCAGCGTCGACAGGGCCTCGCGGGGCTACACCTTC. This encodes CASSVDRASRGYTF.